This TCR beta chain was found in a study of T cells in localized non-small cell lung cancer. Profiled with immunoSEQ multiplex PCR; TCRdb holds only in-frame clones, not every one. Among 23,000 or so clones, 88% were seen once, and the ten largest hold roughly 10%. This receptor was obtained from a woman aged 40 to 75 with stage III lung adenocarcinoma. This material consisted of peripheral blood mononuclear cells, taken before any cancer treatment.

CDR3 nucleotides: TGTGCCAGCAGCTTGGTGGCAGAAGAGACCCAGTACTTC. Its protein is CASSLVAEETQYF. The rearrangement joins TRBV5-4 to TRBJ2-5; no clear D. Germline CDR1 is SGHNT and CDR2 is YYREEE (reference sequence). The CDR3 is made up of 13 amino acids. V lost 0 bases and J lost 3, with 6 bases in between. The full variable domain, its missing parts supplied by reference TRBV5-4 and TRBJ2-5, is ETGVTQSPTHLIKTRGQQVTLRCSSQSGHNTVSWYQQALGQGPQFIFQYYREEENGRGNFPPRFSGLQFPNYSSELNVNALELDDSALYLCASSLVAEETQYFGPGTRLLVL.